This T cell receptor beta chain was captured by sequencing in a study of blood T cell repertoires in COVID-19. Study details: PBMCs, B-cell-depleted T cells, or T cells were the source of the cDNA or gDNA that made up the material.

The CDR3 sequence is 15 residues long. CDR1 and CDR2 (germline): SGHRS, YFSETQ. V lost 4 bases, J lost 10 bases, and 9 bases stayed unmatched. The study drew participants aged about 18 to 95 years from under 30 US areas. Participant-reported clinical history was the basis for cohort assignment. Per the original data handling: The authors estimated nucleated cell counts from reference gene primer amplification. Clones were read by immunoSEQ multiplex PCR, and TCRdb kept only the in-frame ones, dropping some. Clone size and the V and J calls come from that table; the DNA yielded D and trimming. The table has under 250,000 clones, roughly nine tenths seen once.

This TCR was sampled from a woman aged 25 to 39 with acute COVID-19. V usage is TRBV5-1 and J usage is TRBJ2-1; 12 nucleotides agree with TRBD2. The sample consisted of PBMCs or T cells enriched from blood (not recorded which). Written as DNA, the CDR3 is TGCGCCAGCAGCAATCTAGCGGGGGGGCCGGGCGAGCAGTTCTTC. Translated: CASSNLAGGPGEQFF.